One and the same sample provided the 25 T cell receptor beta chains below, sequenced in a study of blood T cells in healthy people across ages. Through a sample-barcoded 5' primer and a J-beta primer mix, a second PCR was run for about 6 to 11 cycles. MiXCR was run by TCRdb on the 5' RACE reads, yielding one entry per CDR3 protein. Among more than 650,000 distinct CDR3 sequences, about 53% were seen once, and the ten largest hold 41%. The sequenced sample was blood. The receptors here all came from a man older than 75 in good health.

This clonotype came up a few times. This chain links TRBV6-5 with TRBJ1-6; 7 bases line up with TRBD1. The CDR3 runs to 16 residues. Per the germline V gene, CDR1 is MNHEY and CDR2 is SVGAGI. V lost 6 bases, J lost 10 bases, and 15 bases stayed unmatched. The CDR3 sequence is CASSRTPTGTSSPLHF. CDR3 DNA: TGTGCCAGCAGCCGAACCCCGACAGGGACGTCCTCACCCCTCCACTTT.

About this clonotype itself: Relative to the germline gene, one junction end is altered; a read error may explain this. The rearrangement links TRBV6-1 to TRBJ2-1, with D perhaps assigned TRBD1 or TRBD2 (5 bases each). CDR1 and CDR2 (germline): MNHNS, SASEGT. This CDR3 is built from 15 residues. CDR3 in DNA: TGTACCAGCAGTGAAGCGGAGCAGGGATGGAATGAGCAGTTCTTC. As protein: CTSSEAEQGWNEQFF.

There are a few counts of this clonotype. The chain recombines TRBV10-3 with TRBJ1-3; D call uncertain. Germline-derived CDR1 and CDR2 are ENHRY and SYGVKD. With 2 bases removed from V and 3 bases from J, the gap between germline ends came to 5 bases. The CDR3 is made up of 13 amino acids. CDR3 nucleotides: TGTGCCATCAGTGAGAAGGATGGAAACACCATATATTTT. Protein sequence: CAISEKDGNTIYF.

There are a few counts of this clonotype. The chain joins TRBV5-5 to TRBJ2-2; unclear D gene. Germline V lookup: CDR1 SGHKS, CDR2 YYEKEE (reference sequence). V lost 4 bases, J lost 6 bases, and 7 bases lay in between. The CDR3 extends over 12 amino acids. CDR3 in DNA: TGTGCCAGCAGCCAGCCTCCCGGGGAGCTGTTTTTT. This gives the protein CASSQPPGELFF.

The chain combines TRBV29-1 with TRBJ2-1, with 8 bases lining up with TRBD2. Germline V gene data show CDR1 as SQVTM and CDR2 as ANQGSEA. V shed 5 bases and J 15 bases; nucleotides not matched to a gene: 18. This CDR3 is 14 amino acids long. CDR3 coding DNA: TGCAGCGTTCTCACCGGGACTAGGGGTAATAGGCTGTTCTTC. Protein: CSVLTGTRGNRLFF.

This sequence joins TRBV25-1 and TRBJ2-1; D call uncertain. Germline assignment: CDR1 MGHDK and CDR2 SYGVNS. The CDR3 totals 18 residues. Deletions cut 3 bases from V and 0 bases from J, with 18 bases between. CDR3 sequence (DNA): TGTGCCAGCAGTGAGCCCCCCGGATGGGGTAGCTCCTACAATGAGCAGTTCTTC. Its translation is CASSEPPGWGSSYNEQFF.

Turning to this clonotype: At one of its ends the junction is not consistent with the germline gene, which may arise from a read error. The CDR3 loop reads CARSSGGGDTQYF. CDR3 sequence (DNA): TGTGCCCGCAGTAGCGGGGGAGGGGATACGCAGTATTTT. V and J are TRBV28 and TRBJ2-3, with 9 bases fitting TRBD2. The length of the CDR3 is 13 residues. The germline V gene encodes CDR1 MDHEN and CDR2 SYDVKM.

The rearrangement joins TRBV2 to TRBJ2-1; D possibly corresponds to TRBD2 (5 bases). V dropped 3 bases and J dropped 5 bases, with 14 bases sitting between them. The CDR3 has 15 amino acids. The V gene's germline CDR1 is SNHLY and CDR2 FYNNEI. In nucleotides, the CDR3 is TGTGCCAGCAGTGAGCGGACTCGAATCAACAATGAGCAGTTCTTC. It encodes CASSERTRINNEQFF.

The chain links TRBV27 to TRBJ2-7, with D perhaps TRBD1 (7 bases). The length of the CDR3 is 13 residues. V lost 8 bases to trimming and J lost 4 bases, with 15 bases between them. CDR1 is MNHEY and CDR2 is SMNVEV in the germline V gene (reference sequence). CDR3 residues: CASRPQGRYEQYF. DNA for the CDR3: TGTGCCAGCCGCCCACAGGGGAGGTACGAGCAGTACTTC.

The chain employs TRBV6-1 and TRBJ2-3; tentatively, D is TRBD2 (6 bases). Germline-derived CDR1 and CDR2 are MNHNS and SASEGT. CDR3 length equals 13 residues. CDR3 loop: CGSRRERSDTQYF. In DNA, the CDR3 is TGTGGATCTAGACGGGAGCGGTCAGATACGCAGTATTTT.

The chain uses TRBV2 and TRBJ2-7; D possibly corresponds to TRBD1 (7 bases). Trimming shortened V by 7 bases and J by 0 bases, and 28 bases separated the two germline ends. Germline V CDR1 and CDR2: SNHLY, FYNNEI. This CDR3 has 19 amino acids. The CDR3 DNA sequence: TGTGCCAGCAACCGAAGGGGGCAGGGAGGAGCGGCAAGCTCCTACGAGCAGTACTTC. Translated: CASNRRGQGGAASSYEQYF.

Only a few counts were recorded for this clonotype. The chain is built from TRBV12-3 or TRBV12-4 and TRBJ2-1, with 11 bases identical to TRBD2. CDR3 length equals 15 residues. V shed 7 bases, J shed 7 bases, and the junction held 9 bases outside the gene matches. CDR3 nucleotide sequence: TGTGCCAGCAACTACGGGACTAGCGGAACTAATGAGCAGTTCTTC. Translation gives CASNYGTSGTNEQFF.

The V call is TRBV3-1, the J call TRBJ2-3; 7 bases match TRBD2. V was pared by 0 bases and J by 3 bases, with 6 bases of the junction left unmatched. From germline, CDR1 is LGHDT and CDR2 YNNKEL (reference sequence). This CDR3 spans 16 amino acids. The CDR3 DNA sequence: TGTGCCAGCAGCCAAGAGCCGACGGGAGGAACAGATACGCAGTATTTT. Its protein product is CASSQEPTGGTDTQYF.

This clonotype turned up a few times. V usage is TRBV12-3 or TRBV12-4 and J usage is TRBJ1-2; 8 bases match TRBD1. Trimming cost V 0 bases and J 4 bases; bases outside gene matches: 4. The CDR3 totals 15 residues. The CDR3 nucleotides read TGTGCCAGCAGTTTAGCCGGACAGGGCCTCTATGGCTACACCTTC. It yields the protein CASSLAGQGLYGYTF.

V is TRBV4-2 and J is TRBJ2-6; 8 nucleotides line up with TRBD1. CDR3 size: 21 residues. Per the germline V gene, CDR1 is LGHNA and CDR2 is YNFKEQ. J lost 1 base, V lost 3 bases, and 17 bases had no gene match. The CDR3 nucleotides are TGTGCCAGCAGCCACAGGAGGGCAGGGGGCGTCCCTTGGTCTGGGGCCAACGTCCTGACTTTC. Translated: CASSHRRAGGVPWSGANVLTF.

This chain uses TRBV2 with TRBJ2-3; the D is unclear. Germline V gives CDR1 SNHLY, CDR2 FYNNEI. This CDR3 contains 14 residues. V lost 6 bases and J 1 base, leaving 11 bases between the germline ends. The CDR3 DNA sequence: TGTGCCAGCAGGTCTCTGGCCCGCACAGATACGCAGTATTTT. Translation gives CASRSLARTDTQYF.

This clonotype showed up just a few times. The chain recombines TRBV9 with TRBJ2-7, with D perhaps matching TRBD1 (6 bases). The CDR3 sequence is 17 residues long. CDR1 SGDLS and CDR2 YYNGEE come from the germline V gene. Between the trimmed V and J ends, which lost 4 bases and 1 base, there was a span of 21 bases. The CDR3 DNA is TGTGCCAGCAGCCCGCACGGGACACCCGGGCTTTCCTACGAGCAGTACTTC. It encodes CASSPHGTPGLSYEQYF.

The V and J genes are TRBV3-1 and TRBJ2-3, with D hard to call. Trimming took 4 bases from V and 3 from J, leaving 14 bases between them. Germline loops: CDR1 LGHDT, CDR2 YNNKEL (reference sequence). CDR3 length equals 15 residues. The CDR3 nucleotides read TGTGCCAGCAGCCTCCTGGGCGCCGCGACAGATACGCAGTATTTT. Translated, it gives CASSLLGAATDTQYF.

V is TRBV29-1 and J is TRBJ1-5; weak D call: TRBD1 (5 bases). Germline CDR1 SQVTM, CDR2 ANQGSEA. Between the trimmed V and J ends, which lost 1 base and 0 bases, there was a span of 19 bases. This CDR3 is built from 18 residues. In nucleotides, the CDR3 is TGCAGCGTTGAAGCCGATGGGGCAGTCCTCTATAGCAATCAGCCCCAGCATTTT. Protein product: CSVEADGAVLYSNQPQHF.

The genes are TRBV9 and TRBJ2-4; D may be TRBD2 (6 bases). The better agreement between TRBJ2-7 and the DNA end casts doubt on the J call. This CDR3 is built from 13 residues. Germline values: CDR1 SGDLS, CDR2 YYNGEE. The CDR3 nucleotides read TGTGCCAGCAGCAGGGACTGGAAGGCCGAGCAGTACTTC. Its translation is CASSRDWKAEQYF.

The chain is built from TRBV30 and TRBJ2-1; D is undetermined. This CDR3 contains 11 residues. The germline CDR1 and CDR2 sequences are GTSNPN and SVGIG (reference sequence). Trimming removed 2 bases from V and 6 bases from J, with 5 bases in between. The CDR3 here is CAWSLTNEQFF. CDR3 coding DNA: TGTGCCTGGAGTCTCACCAATGAGCAGTTCTTC. The whole variable domain, filled in from reference TRBV30 and TRBJ2-1, reads SQTIHQWPATLVQPVGSPLSLECTVEGTSNPNLYWYRQAAGRGLQLLFYSVGIGQISSEVPQNLSASRPQDRQFILSSKKLLLSDSGFYLCAWSLTNEQFFGPGTRLTVL.

The chain couples TRBV6-5 to TRBJ2-5; D tentatively reads TRBD1 or TRBD2 (6 bases each). The CDR3 length is 17 residues. Trimming removed 2 bases at V and 1 base at J, with 17 bases between. CDR1 and CDR2 (germline): MNHEY, SVGAGI. CDR3 sequence: CASSYPGRQDLQETQYF. The DNA for the CDR3 is TGTGCCAGCAGTTACCCCGGGAGACAGGACCTCCAAGAGACCCAGTACTTC.

The J gene is TRBJ2-5, the V gene TRBV20-1; D remains ambiguous. The CDR3 sequence is 11 residues long. The V and J ends lost 0 bases and 5 bases respectively, with 4 bases between them. In germline, CDR1 is DFQATT, CDR2 SNEGSKA (reference sequence). This CDR3 is CSARDAETQYF. CDR3 in DNA: TGCAGTGCTAGAGATGCCGAGACCCAGTACTTC.

V usage is TRBV6-1 and J usage is TRBJ2-6; 10 bases line up with TRBD2. V was clipped by 8 bases and J by 0 bases; unmatched bases: 7. Germline CDR1 reads MNHNS; CDR2 reads SASEGT. The CDR3 spans 17 residues. CDR3 sequence (DNA): TGTGCCAGCGGCAAGCGGGAGGGCCTCTCTGGGGCCAACGTCCTGACTTTC. As protein: CASGKREGLSGANVLTF.

This chain links TRBV28 with TRBJ2-1; 8 nucleotides match TRBD1. V trimming: 6 bases; J trimming: 6 bases; junction bases outside the gene matches: 16. The V gene's germline CDR1 is MDHEN and CDR2 SYDVKM. The CDR3 is made up of 17 amino acids. In DNA, the CDR3 is TGTGCCAGCAGGGGGGACAGGAACAGTAAATGGCTCAATGAGCAGTTCTTC. Amino acid sequence: CASRGDRNSKWLNEQFF.